This record concerns one T cell receptor beta chain sequence. A read error is possible here, since a much larger clone lies one base away. Other DNA sequences in the sample encode the same CDR3. The entire patient cohort was treatment-naive prior to thyroid surgery. This record belongs to a study of metastatic and nonmetastatic thyroid tumors. The CDR3 has 15 amino acids. CDR1 is MGHRA, CDR2 YSYEKL, per germline. From the PCR reads, TCRdb re-called clones with MiXCR. The table records about 8,000 clones, 25% to 30% of them present only once. The sample consisted of tumor tissue. The TCR originated in a female donor with papillary thyroid cancer or a benign thyroid nodule (not recorded which). Some clones in this sample may be carry-over from other donors' samples. The chain recombines TRBV4-1 with TRBJ1-5; D possibly corresponds to TRBD1 (6 bases). The CDR3: CASSPRQAANQPQHF. For the CDR3, the DNA is TGCGCCAGCAGCCCTAGACAGGCCGCCAATCAGCCCCAACATTTT.